Each of the 23 T cell receptor beta chains below was sequenced from the same sample in a study of T cell changes during pregnancy in multiple sclerosis. Sequencing was performed with immunoSEQ multiplex PCR; in TCRdb, only in-frame clones are kept and a portion is missing. This table holds about 70,000 clones, roughly 94% found once. The specimen comprised peripheral blood, sampled in the third trimester of pregnancy. Source of these receptors: a female donor with multiple sclerosis, enrolled in a pregnancy study.

V is TRBV5-5 and J is TRBJ1-2, with TRBD1 as a possible D gene (6 bases). The CDR3 runs 14 residues. Germline CDR1 SGHKS, CDR2 YYEKEE (reference sequence). The germline V and J ends were trimmed by 0 bases and 6 bases, with 12 bases remaining between them. The DNA for the CDR3 is TGTGCCAGCAGCTTGGGGGGGCTCCCGCATGGCTACACCTTC. Residues: CASSLGGLPHGYTF.

This sequence joins TRBV15 and TRBJ1-6; 8 bases are shared with TRBD1. Germline CDR1 LNHNV, CDR2 YYDKDF (reference sequence). V shed 1 base and J 9 bases; nucleotides not matched to a gene: 8. This CDR3 spans 16 amino acids. CDR3 loop: CATSRASGTGSSPLHF. Written as DNA, the CDR3 is TGTGCCACCAGCAGAGCCTCGGGGACAGGAAGTTCACCCCTCCACTTT.

CDR3 sequence (DNA): TGTGCCAGCAGCTTAGTGAGCGGGGGGGTATCGAACACCGGGGAGCTGTTTTTT. This sequence encodes CASSLVSGGVSNTGELFF. The chain combines TRBV7-2 with TRBJ2-2, with TRBD2 matching over 10 bases. V was clipped by 1 base and J by 0 bases; unmatched bases: 5. Germline V gene data show CDR1 as SGHTA and CDR2 as FQGNSA. The CDR3 runs to 18 residues.

The V gene is TRBV4-2, the J gene TRBJ2-3, with 7 bases matching TRBD1. This CDR3 has 15 amino acids. CDR1 is LGHNA, CDR2 YNFKEQ, per germline. The ends lost 4 bases at V and 1 base at J; junction bases unmatched: 5. The CDR3 sequence: CASSPDGQGTDTQYF. As DNA, the CDR3 is TGTGCCAGCAGCCCCGACGGACAGGGCACAGATACGCAGTATTTT.

The genes are TRBV13 and TRBJ1-3; 9 bases match TRBD1. The germline CDR1 and CDR2 sequences are PRHDT and FYEKMQ (reference sequence). V dropped 7 bases and J dropped 4; count of bases not matched to a gene: 17. This CDR3 has 18 residues. In DNA form, the CDR3 reads TGTGCCAGCAACCCGACAGTCGGACAGGGGATGGGAGGAAACACCATATATTTT. Translating gives CASNPTVGQGMGGNTIYF.

The chain joins TRBV6-5 to TRBJ2-7; D is perhaps TRBD1 (6 bases). CDR1 is MNHEY, CDR2 SVGAGI, per germline. The CDR3 consists of 12 residues. Trimming stripped 10 bases from V and 5 bases from J, with 15 bases between. The CDR3 loop reads CATSGQGDEQYF. CDR3 bases: TGTGCCACCTCGGGACAAGGTGACGAGCAGTACTTC.

The chain recombines TRBV7-8 with TRBJ1-5; tentative D call: TRBD1 (5 bases). Trimming cost V 1 base and J 6 bases, with 7 bases left between them. The CDR3 is made up of 13 amino acids. CDR1 is SGHVS, CDR2 FQNEAQ, per germline. This chain's CDR3 is CASSLGGAQPQHF. The CDR3 DNA is TGTGCCAGCAGCTTAGGCGGGGCTCAGCCCCAGCATTTT. The variable domain in full, completed from reference TRBV7-8 and TRBJ1-5, reads GAGVSQSPRYKVAKRGQDVALRCDPISGHVSLFWYQQALGQGPEFLTYFQNEAQLDKSGLPSDRFFAERPEGSVSTLKIQRTQQEDSAVYLCASSLGGAQPQHFGDGTRLSIL.

The gene calls are TRBV6-1 and TRBJ1-1; D unclear. Trimming removed 3 bases from V and 2 bases from J, with 10 bases in between. Germline V gene sequence: CDR1 MNHNS, CDR2 SASEGT. The CDR3 consists of 14 residues. In DNA, the CDR3 is TGTGCCAGCAGTGAGGACTGGGGAAACACTGAAGCTTTCTTT. Protein: CASSEDWGNTEAFF.

V usage is TRBV15 and J usage is TRBJ1-1; perhaps TRBD1 as D (5 bases). Germline CDR1 LNHNV, CDR2 YYDKDF (reference sequence). Between the trimmed V and J ends, which lost 0 bases and 0 bases, there was a span of 8 bases. The CDR3 has 15 amino acids. This CDR3 reads CATSRDPGLNTEAFF. CDR3 sequence (DNA): TGTGCCACCAGCAGAGATCCAGGGTTGAACACTGAAGCTTTCTTT.

This chain uses TRBV7-8 with TRBJ2-4; perhaps TRBD1 as D (5 bases). The CDR3 spans 13 residues. Trimming stripped 3 bases from V and 8 bases from J, with 11 bases between. Germline CDR1 SGHVS, CDR2 FQNEAQ. CDR3 DNA: TGTGCCAGCAGCTTTGTGGAAGGGGACATTCAGTACTTC. This gives the protein CASSFVEGDIQYF. Drawing the rest from reference TRBV7-8 and TRBJ2-4, the complete variable domain is GAGVSQSPRYKVAKRGQDVALRCDPISGHVSLFWYQQALGQGPEFLTYFQNEAQLDKSGLPSDRFFAERPEGSVSTLKIQRTQQEDSAVYLCASSFVEGDIQYFGAGTRLSVL.

This sequence joins TRBV15 and TRBJ1-2; the match to TRBD1 covers 9 bases. CDR3 length equals 16 residues. Trimming took 4 bases from V and 1 from J; bases not matched to a gene: 7. CDR1 is LNHNV, CDR2 YYDKDF, per germline (reference sequence). The DNA for the CDR3 is TGTGCCACCAGCAAGGACAGGGGATATGTTAACTATGGCTACACCTTC. Its translation is CATSKDRGYVNYGYTF.

This clone has just a few counts. The rearrangement links TRBV27 to TRBJ1-1; D is ambiguous. There are 14 residues in the CDR3. The germline gives CDR1 MNHEY, CDR2 SMNVEV (reference sequence). With 4 bases removed from V and 10 bases from J, the gap between germline ends came to 19 bases. CDR3 bases: TGTGCCAGCAGTTCCCCCCTCCGAAAGGGAGGAGCTTTCTTT. This translates into CASSSPLRKGGAFF.

V usage is TRBV30 and J usage is TRBJ1-4; TRBD1 is a possible D gene (5 bases). CDR3 length: 16 residues. V shed 4 bases and J shed 4 bases, with 19 bases lying between them. CDR1 is GTSNPN and CDR2 is SVGIG in the germline V gene (reference sequence). The CDR3 DNA is TGTGCCTGGACGTTAATGCGGGGCAAGGGTAATGAAAAACTGTTTTTT. It is translated as CAWTLMRGKGNEKLFF. Drawing the rest from reference TRBV30 and TRBJ1-4, the complete variable domain is SQTIHQWPATLVQPVGSPLSLECTVEGTSNPNLYWYRQAAGRGLQLLFYSVGIGQISSEVPQNLSASRPQDRQFILSSKKLLLSDSGFYLCAWTLMRGKGNEKLFFGSGTQLSVL.

The V call is TRBV9, the J call TRBJ2-1; 8 bases map to TRBD2. There are 16 residues in the CDR3. Germline V gene data show CDR1 as SGDLS and CDR2 as YYNGEE. Trimming removed 0 bases from V and 5 bases from J; junction bases left unmatched: 7. CDR3 DNA sequence: TGTGCCAGCAGCGTAGGGGGGACTAGGGCAGACAATGAGCAGTTCTTC. It encodes CASSVGGTRADNEQFF.

J is TRBJ1-6 and V is TRBV4-1; maybe TRBD1 (6 bases). This CDR3 has 16 residues. V lost 1 base and J 7 bases, leaving 14 bases between the germline ends. CDR1 is MGHRA, CDR2 YSYEKL, per germline. CDR3 loop: CASSQAGVRTNSPLHF. Written as DNA, the CDR3 is TGCGCCAGCAGCCAAGCAGGGGTAAGAACCAATTCACCCCTCCACTTT.

This clone was seen once. The chain links TRBV25-1 to TRBJ1-1; no clear D. Germline CDR1 reads MGHDK; CDR2 reads SYGVNS. The V end lost 1 base, the J end lost 1 base, and 10 bases lay between the germline ends. There are 15 residues in the CDR3. In nucleotides, the CDR3 is TGTGCCAGCAGTGAATTTGGACTGCCGAACACTGAAGCTTTCTTT. Translated: CASSEFGLPNTEAFF.

The chain carries TRBV9 and TRBJ1-5; tentatively, D is TRBD1 (5 bases). The V end was cut by 0 bases, the J end by 5 bases, with 6 bases between. The CDR3 is made up of 13 amino acids. Germline lookup yields CDR1 SGDLS and CDR2 YYNGEE. For the CDR3, the DNA is TGTGCCAGCAGCGTAGAGGGGTATCAGCCCCAGCATTTT. Translating it yields CASSVEGYQPQHF.

The chain has TRBV19 and TRBJ1-1; tentative D call: TRBD1 (5 bases). This CDR3 is 15 amino acids long. Looked up from germline, CDR1 is LNHDA and CDR2 is SQIVND (reference sequence). With 3 bases removed from V and 3 bases from J, the gap between germline ends came to 14 bases. CDR3 protein: CASSIRGTGDTEAFF. For the CDR3, the DNA is TGTGCCAGTAGTATTCGTGGGACTGGGGACACTGAAGCTTTCTTT.

The chain is built from TRBV11-2 and TRBJ2-7; D remains ambiguous. Trimming removed 8 bases at V and 3 bases at J, with 5 bases between. Per germline, CDR1 SGHAT and CDR2 FQNNGV. The CDR3 spans 10 residues. CDR3 protein: CASGHYEQYF. DNA of the CDR3: TGTGCCAGCGGGCACTACGAGCAGTACTTC. Together with reference TRBV11-2 and TRBJ2-7, the CDR3 gives the full variable domain: EAGVAQSPRYKIIEKRQSVAFWCNPISGHATLYWYQQILGQGPKLLIQFQNNGVVDDSQLPKDRFSAERLKGVDSTLKIQPAKLEDSAVYLCASGHYEQYFGPGTRLTVT.

The CDR3 is CASSLSDDRFSVGANVLTF. CDR3 sequence (DNA): TGTGCCAGCAGCTTATCCGATGACAGGTTCAGCGTGGGGGCCAACGTCCTGACTTTC. V usage is TRBV7-6 and J usage is TRBJ2-6; weak D call: TRBD1 (6 bases). Germline loops: CDR1 SGHVS, CDR2 FNYEAQ. This CDR3 spans 19 amino acids. V was cut by 2 bases and J by 4 bases, with 21 bases left in between.

V and J are TRBV25-1 and TRBJ2-7; 8 bases match TRBD2. The CDR3 spans 16 residues. Looked up from germline, CDR1 is MGHDK and CDR2 is SYGVNS. After removal of 3 bases from V and 1 base from J, the junction contained 8 bases not matched to a gene. In DNA form, the CDR3 reads TGTGCCAGCAGTGACCCCCGTAGCGGGACTTCCTACGAGCAGTACTTC. It specifies CASSDPRSGTSYEQYF.

This clone was seen only once. This sequence joins TRBV19 and TRBJ2-5, with D possibly matching TRBD2 (6 bases). The germline V gene has CDR1 LNHDA and CDR2 SQIVND (reference sequence). V was pared by 3 bases and J by 0 bases, with 11 bases between. This CDR3 contains 15 residues. The CDR3 DNA follows: TGTGCCAGTAGTATGACTGGGGGGAACCAAGAGACCCAGTACTTC. Amino acids: CASSMTGGNQETQYF.

The CDR3: CASSVTPGLGYEQYF. In nucleotides, the CDR3 is TGTGCCAGCAGCGTTACACCTGGACTTGGCTACGAGCAGTACTTC. The V gene is TRBV9, the J gene TRBJ2-7; D might be TRBD2 (5 bases). The CDR3 consists of 15 residues. Germline V gives CDR1 SGDLS, CDR2 YYNGEE. Trimming pared 2 bases from V and 3 bases from J, leaving 15 bases between.